Listed here is a single TCR beta chain. The antigen remains undetermined. The source of the sample is a study of vaccination effects on CD4 cells after COVID-19. Measured with immunoSEQ multiplex PCR; TCRdb has only the in-frame clones, and not every one. The sample holds tens of thousands of clones; roughly 74% are singletons and the top ten take 38%. Antigen-specific CD4+ T cells were expanded (with viral peptide pools) by the ViraFEST assay ahead of sequencing. Having been cultured for around ten days, the cells underwent CD4+ T cell isolation. Their SARS-CoV-2 infection, verified by PCR, occurred between March and December 2020. Cells had half their medium changed to IL-2 medium on days 3 and 7. The CDR3 totals 16 residues. CDR1 and CDR2 from the germline V gene are SGDLS and YYNGEE. With 0 bases clipped from V and 5 bases from J, the junction kept 8 bases outside the gene matches. Study conclusions and caveats: Spike-reactive clones present post-vaccine in convalescents were predominantly new vaccine-induced clones.

The TCR sequence derives from a human donor who had a prior SARS-CoV-2 infection. V and J are TRBV9 and TRBJ2-3; TRBD2 matches at 8 bases. Sequenced material: CD4+ T cells from PBMCs cultured with a peptide pool, taken before COVID-19 vaccination. DNA for the CDR3: TGTGCCAGCAGCGTAGACGGGAGGGCCTTCGGAGATACGCAGTATTTT. Amino acid sequence: CASSVDGRAFGDTQYF.